This T cell receptor (beta chain) originates from a study of CD4 T cells in relation to SARS-CoV-2 and coronaviruses. Before the COVID-19 pandemic, during about 2011-2019, CD4+ T cells were taken from unexposed donors. The junction had 6 bases not matched to a gene; V was cut back by 2 bases and J by 1 base. This CDR3 spans 16 amino acids. Per germline, CDR1 KGHDR and CDR2 SFDVKD. Sequenced by immunoSEQ multiplex PCR; TCRdb stores in-frame clones only, minus some. The table shows some 70,000 clones, with 90% to 95% occurring only once. Specimen: naive CD4+ T cells from PBMCs. Subset of the sample: naive CD4+ T cells isolated by negative enrichment. The V gene is TRBV24-1, the J gene TRBJ2-7; 8 bases align to TRBD2. This receptor was identified in a human donor in good health. CDR3 region: CATSDWSGSGSYEQYF. In DNA, the CDR3 is TGTGCCACCAGTGATTGGAGCGGGAGTGGGTCCTACGAGCAGTACTTC.